The clone carrying this T cell receptor beta chain was seen only a few times. Semi-nested PCR with Nested Universal Primer A followed constant-region reverse priming of full-length variable regions. TCRdb redid the calling of the 5' RACE reads with MiXCR, one entry per CDR3 protein. The table lists about 62,000 distinct CDR3 sequences, more than 25% of them singletons, with 2.3% in the top ten. The TCR originated in a female donor with breast cancer. Sample: tumor-infiltrating naive CD4+ T cells sorted from the breast tumor. As for subset: naive CD4+ T cells, CD4+CD45RA+CD25-.

Here the CDR3 DNA reads TGTGCCAGCAGCCGCCCCGGGACTCACTATGGCTACACCTTC. Translating it yields CASSRPGTHYGYTF. This sequence joins TRBV2 and TRBJ1-2; TRBD1 might be the D (5 bases). This CDR3 spans 14 amino acids. The germline gives CDR1 SNHLY, CDR2 FYNNEI. The V and J ends lost 6 bases and 3 bases respectively, with 14 bases between them.